The clone carrying this T cell receptor (beta chain) came up many times. The V end lost 0 bases, the J end lost 7 bases, and 13 bases lay between the germline ends. This CDR3 region has 15 residues. Germline V gene sequence: CDR1 SNHLY, CDR2 FYNNEI. The data belong to a study of T cells in Graves' hyperthyroidism and ophthalmopathy. Background on the study: Blood was drawn when the patient was first diagnosed and still untreated.

RNA transcripts served as the template for amplifying TCR beta CDR3 regions. HTBI primers were used for first-round RT-PCR of the TCR CDR3. TCRdb re-analysed the multiplex PCR reads in MiXCR, keeping a single row per CDR3 protein. The sample holds fewer than 400,000 distinct CDR3 sequences, about 15% seen once. The diagnostic basis comprised clinical symptoms, serum thyroxine and TRAb, thyroid ultrasound and orbital computed tomography. The sequenced sample consisted of blood. V usage is TRBV2 and J usage is TRBJ2-1, with a weak D call TRBD2 (5 bases). The receptor was isolated from a man aged 25-45 years with Graves' hyperthyroidism. The CDR3 DNA follows: TGTGCCAGCAGTGAAGCTGGGTTCCGCGGGAATGAGCAGTTCTTC. It specifies CASSEAGFRGNEQFF.